The clone carrying this TCR beta chain was seen a single time. Libraries were prepared by immunoSEQ multiplex PCR; TCRdb keeps only in-frame clonotypes and omits some of them. The sample gives hundreds of thousands of clones, roughly 90% of which show up once; about 0.01% is in the top ten. These data originate in a study of shared T cell receptors in the human thymus. These data were likewise used in another study, on human thymus T cells. That source reports: Congenital heart defects were the reason for the corrective surgery that the donors, healthy Finnish infants, were having. Obtained as resections during corrective heart surgery, the thymus tissue was then studied.

The source material was thymocytes. The receptor's source is a boy younger than two with a congenital heart defect.

This CDR3 is CASRHGTAYGYTF. CDR3 coding DNA: TGTGCCAGCAGGCATGGGACAGCATATGGCTACACCTTC. V usage is TRBV28 and J usage is TRBJ1-2, with 7 bases fitting TRBD1. This CDR3 is built from 13 residues. V lost 6 bases to trimming and J lost 5 bases; unmatched junction nucleotides: 6. Per germline, CDR1 MDHEN and CDR2 SYDVKM.